These 19 T cell receptor beta chains were sequenced from one sample in a study of response to subunit inactivated influenza vaccine. MiXCR, run by TCRdb on the RT-PCR reads, gives a single entry per CDR3 protein. Here the sample spans 170,000 or so distinct CDR3 sequences, around 11% being singletons. Sequenced material: CD8+ T cells sorted from PBMCs, taken roughly 24 months after vaccination. All receptors come from a man aged 45 to 75 who received an inactivated influenza vaccine.

V is TRBV29-1 and J is TRBJ2-3, with 10 nucleotides matching TRBD2. CDR3 length: 15 amino acids. CDR1 is SQVTM and CDR2 is ANQGSEA in the germline V gene. J was trimmed by 1 base and V by 6 bases; bases with no gene match: 7. CDR3 loop: CSVGGLAGGTDTQYF. The CDR3 coding sequence is TGCAGCGTGGGGGGCCTAGCGGGAGGCACAGATACGCAGTATTTT.

This clonotype has only a few counts. The CDR3, as DNA: TGCGCCAGCAGCTCCCGGACTTTTCGTGAGCAGTACTTC. Its protein product is CASSSRTFREQYF. The chain has TRBV4-1 and TRBJ2-7, with D possibly being TRBD2 (5 bases). Germline V lookup: CDR1 MGHRA, CDR2 YSYEKL. The length of the CDR3 is 13 residues. V was clipped by 5 bases and J by 7 bases, with 15 bases between them.

Only a few counts were recorded for this clonotype. The rearrangement links TRBV4-3 to TRBJ1-2, with 8 bases lining up with TRBD1. Trimming at V came to 4 bases and at J to 5 bases, leaving 6 bases not matched to a gene. Germline V gene data show CDR1 as LGHNA and CDR2 as YSLEER. This CDR3 is 14 amino acids long. CDR3 DNA: TGCGCCAGCAGCCCAACCACAGGGGGTTATGGCTACACCTTC. Its translation: CASSPTTGGYGYTF.

This clonotype appeared a few times. J is TRBJ2-5 and V is TRBV3-1; 13 nucleotides agree with TRBD2. CDR1 is LGHDT and CDR2 is YNNKEL in the germline V gene (reference sequence). J lost 2 bases, V lost 4 bases, and 7 bases had no gene match. This CDR3 contains 17 residues. The CDR3: CASSLSGLAGEQETQYF. The CDR3 DNA is TGTGCCAGCAGCCTAAGCGGACTAGCGGGGGAACAAGAGACCCAGTACTTC.

This clonotype was recorded many times. The chain employs TRBV10-1 and TRBJ2-2, with 9 bases identical to TRBD1. Germline values: CDR1 WNHNN, CDR2 SYGVQD (reference sequence). CDR3 length equals 16 residues. The V segment lost 0 bases and the J segment 5 bases; nucleotides outside the gene matches: 4. CDR3 DNA: TGCGCCAGCAGTGAGTCCCCGGGACAGGGAACCGGGGAGCTGTTTTTT. This codes for CASSESPGQGTGELFF.

This clonotype was observed a handful of times. The chain combines TRBV19 with TRBJ2-1, with TRBD2 identical over 8 bases. J was trimmed by 9 bases and V by 0 bases; bases with no gene match: 4. Germline assignment: CDR1 LNHDA and CDR2 SQIVND (reference sequence). This CDR3 contains 14 residues. CDR3 in amino acids: CASSIEGLAPEQFF. The CDR3 coding sequence is TGTGCCAGTAGTATAGAAGGACTAGCCCCTGAGCAGTTCTTC.

The J gene is TRBJ2-7, the V gene TRBV4-3, with D uncertain. Trimming left V 1 base short and J 0 bases short, with 7 bases between. There are 14 residues in the CDR3. Per germline, CDR1 LGHNA and CDR2 YSLEER. CDR3 protein: CASSQAPGSYEQYF. The CDR3 DNA reads as TGCGCCAGCAGCCAAGCACCAGGCTCCTACGAGCAGTACTTC.

There are many counts of this clonotype. The V gene is TRBV3-1, the J gene TRBJ2-1; no reliable D call. The CDR3 runs 12 residues. V lost 3 bases to trimming and J lost 8 bases, with 8 bases between them. Germline V CDR1 and CDR2: LGHDT, YNNKEL (reference sequence). This chain's CDR3 is CASSHLWDEQFF. The CDR3 nucleotides read TGTGCCAGCAGCCATCTGTGGGATGAGCAGTTCTTC.

This clonotype has just a few counts. The V call is TRBV28, the J call TRBJ1-2, with TRBD1 identical over 9 bases. J gave up 4 bases and V 7 bases, and 13 bases lay outside the gene matches. Germline V gene sequence: CDR1 MDHEN, CDR2 SYDVKM. The CDR3 length is 16 residues. The CDR3 protein is CASTLAGTGFVYGYTF. The CDR3 DNA is TGTGCCAGCACCCTTGCCGGGACAGGGTTTGTCTATGGCTACACCTTC.

This clonotype was detected only a few times. V gene TRBV24-1 combines with J gene TRBJ1-2; 8 bases agree with TRBD1. In germline, CDR1 is KGHDR, CDR2 SFDVKD. The V gene end was trimmed by 3 bases and the J gene end by 8 bases; junction bases not matched to a gene: 7. The CDR3 covers 14 residues. CDR3 protein: CATSDVRSGGGYTF. CDR3 bases: TGTGCCACCAGTGATGTCCGGTCAGGGGGCGGCTACACCTTC.

The CDR3 DNA follows: TGTGCCAGCAGGTCCCCTAGCGGGGGGCCAGATACGCAGTATTTT. Its protein product is CASRSPSGGPDTQYF. The genes are TRBV12-3 or TRBV12-4 and TRBJ2-3, with 11 nucleotides matching TRBD2. V lost 6 bases to trimming and J lost 4 bases; unmatched junction nucleotides: 6. This CDR3 is 15 amino acids long.

This clonotype was counted between two and nine times. The J gene is TRBJ2-5, the V gene TRBV6-5; D gene unclear. Trimming left V 0 bases short and J 5 bases short, with 10 bases between. The CDR3 has 14 amino acids. Per the germline V gene, CDR1 is MNHEY and CDR2 is SVGAGI. In DNA, the CDR3 is TGTGCCAGCAGTTACTCCGGCCCGAGGGAGACCCAGTACTTC. Protein product: CASSYSGPRETQYF.

The table lists this clonotype with a few counts. The chain employs TRBV28 and TRBJ2-6; the D is unclear. The CDR3 extends over 14 amino acids. The V and J ends lost 3 bases and 3 bases respectively, with 6 bases between them. Per germline, CDR1 MDHEN and CDR2 SYDVKM. This chain's CDR3 is CASSLWDGANVLTF. For the CDR3, the DNA is TGTGCCAGCAGTTTGTGGGATGGGGCCAACGTCCTGACTTTC.

This clonotype has a count of ten or more. The chain combines TRBV12-3 or TRBV12-4 with TRBJ1-2, with D perhaps matching TRBD1 (6 bases). V dropped 5 bases and J dropped 5 bases, with 15 bases sitting between them. This CDR3 contains 14 residues. The CDR3 is CASSPGQRAYGYTF. Here the CDR3 DNA reads TGTGCCAGCAGTCCGGGACAACGGGCATATGGCTACACCTTC.

The J gene is TRBJ1-1, the V gene TRBV2; 11 nucleotides match TRBD1. The germline gives CDR1 SNHLY, CDR2 FYNNEI. CDR3 length: 14 residues. With V trimmed by 6 bases and J by 6 bases, 6 bases remained unmatched. The CDR3 DNA reads TGTGCCAGCAGAGCCGGGACAGGGGGGGCTGAAGCTTTCTTT. Amino acid sequence: CASRAGTGGAEAFF.

The rearrangement joins TRBV5-1 to TRBJ2-3; D unclear. The CDR3 extends over 13 amino acids. CDR1 is SGHRS, CDR2 YFSETQ, per germline. Trimming took off 4 bases at V and 4 bases at J, with 10 bases between the two ends. CDR3 loop: CASSPDASDTQYF. The CDR3 DNA follows: TGCGCCAGCAGCCCCGATGCCTCAGATACGCAGTATTTT.

The V and J genes are TRBV6-2 or TRBV6-3 and TRBJ2-1, with unresolved D. Trimming shortened V by 2 bases and J by 0 bases, and 11 bases separated the two germline ends. The CDR3 extends over 16 amino acids. Germline values: CDR1 MNHEY, CDR2 SVGEGT. The CDR3 sequence: CASSYGSVTSYNEQFF. DNA of the CDR3: TGTGCCAGCAGTTACGGCTCAGTGACCTCCTACAATGAGCAGTTCTTC.

This clonotype came up a few times. This chain connects TRBV6-1 to TRBJ1-3; a possible D gene is TRBD1 (6 bases). CDR1 and CDR2 (germline): MNHNS, SASEGT. The V and J ends lost 6 bases and 0 bases respectively, with 12 bases between them. This CDR3 has 15 residues. The CDR3 is CASRATGFSGNTIYF. In nucleotides, the CDR3 is TGTGCCAGCAGGGCGACAGGCTTCTCTGGAAACACCATATATTTT.

This clonotype was found a few times. This chain uses TRBV5-4 with TRBJ2-2, with D perhaps TRBD2 (5 bases). The CDR3 has 16 amino acids. Germline lookup yields CDR1 SGHNT and CDR2 YYREEE (reference sequence). The V end was cut by 3 bases, the J end by 0 bases, with 12 bases between. The CDR3: CASSSLTEANTGELFF. In DNA form, the CDR3 reads TGTGCCAGCAGCTCCCTGACGGAGGCGAACACCGGGGAGCTGTTTTTT.